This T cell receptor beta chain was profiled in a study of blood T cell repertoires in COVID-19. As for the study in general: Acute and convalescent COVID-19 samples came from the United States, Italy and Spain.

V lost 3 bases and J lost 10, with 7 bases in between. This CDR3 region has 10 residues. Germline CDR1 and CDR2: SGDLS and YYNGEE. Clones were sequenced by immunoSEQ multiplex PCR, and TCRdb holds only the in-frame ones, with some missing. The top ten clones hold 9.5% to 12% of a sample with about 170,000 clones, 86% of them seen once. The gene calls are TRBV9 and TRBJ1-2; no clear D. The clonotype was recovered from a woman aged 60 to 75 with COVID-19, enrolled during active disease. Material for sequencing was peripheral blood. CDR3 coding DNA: TGTGCCAGCAGCGGGGCCTTCTACACCTTC. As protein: CASSGAFYTF.